This T cell receptor beta chain was sequenced in a study of shared clonotypes between healthy human individuals. Naive-designated CD8 cells lacked CD45RO, were positively enriched for CCR7, and omitted terminally differentiated effector memory CD45RA+ cells. This CDR3 spans 15 amino acids. V lost 6 bases to trimming and J lost 2 bases; unmatched junction nucleotides: 10. Germline loops: CDR1 MNHNS, CDR2 SASEGT. TCRdb's table, derived via immunoSEQ multiplex PCR, lists solely in-frame clones and lacks some. The sample consists of 500,000 to 700,000 clones, 85% to 95% of them appearing once. Sequencing used naive CD8+ T cells sorted from blood. This sequence originates from a woman aged 25-40 years in good health. The V gene is TRBV6-1, the J gene TRBJ2-7; 7 nucleotides align to TRBD2. The CDR3 protein is CASRFGASGTYEQYF. The CDR3 region has the DNA TGTGCCAGCAGGTTTGGCGCTAGCGGAACCTACGAGCAGTACTTC.